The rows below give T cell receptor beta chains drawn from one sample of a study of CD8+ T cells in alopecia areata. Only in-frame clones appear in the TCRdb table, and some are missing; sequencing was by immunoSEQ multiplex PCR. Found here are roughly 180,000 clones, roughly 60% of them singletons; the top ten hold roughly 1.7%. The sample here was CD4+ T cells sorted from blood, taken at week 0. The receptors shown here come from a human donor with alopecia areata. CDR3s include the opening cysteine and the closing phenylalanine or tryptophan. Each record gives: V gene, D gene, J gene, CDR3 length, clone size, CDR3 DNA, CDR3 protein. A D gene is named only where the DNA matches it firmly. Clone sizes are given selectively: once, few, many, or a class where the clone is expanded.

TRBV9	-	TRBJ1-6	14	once	TGTGCCAGCAGCGTAGACGGTTGGGCATCACCCCTCCACTTT	CASSVDGWASPLHF
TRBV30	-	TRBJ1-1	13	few	TGTGCCTGGACAAAGTCGGCCAACACTGAAGCTTTCTTT	CAWTKSANTEAFF
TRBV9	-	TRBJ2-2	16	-	TGTGCCAGCAGCCCCACCGGCAGAATGAACACCGGGGAGCTGTTTTTT	CASSPTGRMNTGELFF
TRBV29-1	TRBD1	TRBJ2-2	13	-	TGCAGCGTTGACACGGGACAGGGTGGGGAGCTGTTTTTT	CSVDTGQGGELFF
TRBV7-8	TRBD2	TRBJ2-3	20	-	TGTGCCAGCAGCTTATATTCCCGATCCAGTGCCGGGGGGGCCCGGGATACGCAGTATTTT	CASSLYSRSSAGGARDTQYF
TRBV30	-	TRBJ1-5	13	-	TGTGCCTGGAGTGTAGCTGTGGGTCAGCCCCAGCATTTT	CAWSVAVGQPQHF
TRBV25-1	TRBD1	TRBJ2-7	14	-	TGTGCCAGCAGTGAAATGGGACAGGGGTACGAGCAGTACTTC	CASSEMGQGYEQYF
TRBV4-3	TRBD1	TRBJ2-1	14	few	TGCGCCAGCAGCCAAATACAGGGGGGCAATGAGCAGTTCTTC	CASSQIQGGNEQFF
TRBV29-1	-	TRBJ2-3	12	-	TGCAGCGTTGAGCGAGGGTCAGATACGCAGTATTTT	CSVERGSDTQYF
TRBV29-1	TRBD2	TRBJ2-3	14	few	TGCAGCGTTGAGGGCGGGACTAGCTCAGATACGCAGTATTTT	CSVEGGTSSDTQYF
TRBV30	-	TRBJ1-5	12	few	TGTGCCTGGAGTGAGGGTCATCAGCCCCAGCATTTT	CAWSEGHQPQHF
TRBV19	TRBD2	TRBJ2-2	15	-	TGTGCCAGTAGTTTAATTAGCGGGGCGCCCGGGGAGCTGTTTTTT	CASSLISGAPGELFF
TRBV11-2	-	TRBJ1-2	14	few	TGTGCCAGCAGCTGGGACTTAGCTAACTATGGCTACACCTTC	CASSWDLANYGYTF